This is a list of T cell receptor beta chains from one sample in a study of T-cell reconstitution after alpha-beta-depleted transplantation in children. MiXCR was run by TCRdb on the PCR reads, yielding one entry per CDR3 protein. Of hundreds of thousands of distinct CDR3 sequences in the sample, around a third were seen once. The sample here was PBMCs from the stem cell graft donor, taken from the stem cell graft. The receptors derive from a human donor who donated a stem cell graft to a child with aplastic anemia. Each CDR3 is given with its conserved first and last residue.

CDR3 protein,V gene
CASSLGGNEQYF,TRBV12-3/TRBV12-4
CATSDPVRKTNEKLFF,TRBV24-1
CASSTPPGGQYF,TRBV7-8
CSASGQGNIQYF,TRBV20-1
CASSLEGLAGGGELFF,TRBV5-1
CATSDSGRQETQYF,TRBV24-1
CSAPPTTGGGGNQPQHF,TRBV20-1
CSVDSLETQYF,TRBV29-1
CASSRTGSGTEAFF,TRBV7-2
CASSLGLGARGSPLHF,TRBV7-2
CASSLVLTEAFF,TRBV7-2
CASSFGISPPDTQYF,TRBV7-9
CASSFGDLTDTQYF,TRBV5-1
CASSQDFSGITYEQYF,TRBV4-3
CASSVGIEGSGSETQYF,TRBV9
CASSCPGGGDYGYTF,TRBV7-6
CASSLMGAGGQPQHF,TRBV12-3/TRBV12-4
CATSSPGLFKAFF,TRBV15
CASSSQISWGREQYF,TRBV27
CASSFDRGSTDTQYF,TRBV2
CASSYDIAASSYNEQFF,TRBV6-5
CASSGTGERGEAFF,TRBV12-3/TRBV12-4